The 9 T cell receptor beta chains given below trace back to one sample, sequenced in a study of shared clonotypes between healthy human individuals. Profiling relied on immunoSEQ multiplex PCR, and the TCRdb table lists in-frame clones only, not all of them. The top ten clones hold approximately 1.5% of a sample with under 1,100,000 clones, 65% to 75% of them seen once. The sequenced material came from memory CD4+ T cells sorted from blood. As to subset: CD45RA-negative fraction. All receptors derive from a man aged 18-30 years in good health.

This clone has only a few counts. The same CDR3 is also encoded by other DNA sequences in this sample. The V gene is TRBV6-6, the J gene TRBJ1-2, with D hard to call. Per germline, CDR1 MNHNY and CDR2 SVGAGI (reference sequence). CDR3 length: 12 residues. Trimming left V 5 bases short and J 4 bases short, with 8 bases between. The CDR3 protein is CASSPEPYGYTF. The CDR3 region has the DNA TGTGCCAGCAGTCCGGAGCCCTATGGCTACACCTTC.

The genes are TRBV4-1 and TRBJ2-3; maybe TRBD1 (5 bases). CDR1 and CDR2 (germline): MGHRA, YSYEKL. The CDR3 totals 13 residues. V was pared by 4 bases and J by 5 bases, with 10 bases between. CDR3 DNA sequence: TGCGCCAGCAGCCGCCTAGGACAAGATACGCAGTATTTT. Protein product: CASSRLGQDTQYF.

The chain is built from TRBV29-1 and TRBJ2-7; the match to TRBD1 covers 7 bases. The CDR3 consists of 13 residues. CDR1 SQVTM and CDR2 ANQGSEA come from the germline V gene. V was pared by 4 bases and J by 4 bases, with 7 bases of the junction left unmatched. As DNA, the CDR3 is TGCAGCGTTGGAACAGGGGAGAGGTACGAGCAGTACTTC. It encodes CSVGTGERYEQYF.

As concerns this clone: Other DNA sequences in this sample translate to the same CDR3. The rearrangement links TRBV5-1 to TRBJ2-5, with a tentative D call TRBD1 (6 bases). The CDR3 is 13 residues long. The V and J ends lost 3 bases and 5 bases respectively, with 11 bases between them. The germline CDR1 and CDR2 sequences are SGHRS and YFSETQ. The CDR3: CASSSGQQETQYF. CDR3 DNA sequence: TGCGCCAGCAGCTCGGGACAACAGGAGACCCAGTACTTC.

The CDR3 loop is CASSVADTGGNYEQYF. CDR3 DNA sequence: TGTGCCAGCAGCGTAGCGGATACAGGGGGTAACTACGAGCAGTACTTC. The V and J genes are TRBV9 and TRBJ2-7, with TRBD1 identical over 8 bases. J lost 3 bases, V lost 0 bases, and 8 bases had no gene match. The germline V gene has CDR1 SGDLS and CDR2 YYNGEE. This CDR3 spans 16 amino acids.

DNA for the CDR3: TGTGCCAGCAGCTCCACACCCACAGAAACCGGGGAGCTGTTTTTT. It translates to CASSSTPTETGELFF. This sequence joins TRBV9 and TRBJ2-2; unclear D gene. The CDR3 runs 15 residues. The germline V gene has CDR1 SGDLS and CDR2 YYNGEE. V lost 4 bases to trimming and J lost 5 bases, with 15 bases between them.

Notes on this clone: Other nucleotide sequences in the sample specify the same CDR3. The chain combines TRBV4-1 with TRBJ2-6; D is ambiguous. Germline lookup yields CDR1 MGHRA and CDR2 YSYEKL. The CDR3 has 14 amino acids. Trimming left V 0 bases short and J 4 bases short, with 4 bases between. CDR3 protein: CASSQDSGANVLTF. CDR3 nucleotide sequence: TGCGCCAGCAGCCAAGATAGCGGGGCCAACGTCCTGACTTTC.

Only one count was recorded for this clone. A far larger clone lies a single base away; this is likely a read error. The rearrangement joins TRBV7-9 to TRBJ2-3, with D possibly being TRBD1 or TRBD2 (5 bases each). The V and J ends lost 5 bases and 1 base respectively, with 13 bases between them. CDR1 SEHNR and CDR2 FQNEAQ come from the germline V gene (reference sequence). This CDR3 is built from 15 residues. In DNA form, the CDR3 reads TGTGCCAGCAGCCGGGGACGGCCCCGCACAGATACGCAGTATTTT. This translates into CASSRGRPRTDTQYF.

V gene TRBV18 combines with J gene TRBJ2-5; TRBD2 might be the D (5 bases). Germline lookup yields CDR1 KGHSH and CDR2 LQKENI. The CDR3 is 14 amino acids. V gave up 3 bases and J gave up 4 bases, with 12 bases separating them. The CDR3 here is CASSPPGSRETQYF. The CDR3 DNA follows: TGTGCCAGCTCACCCCCGGGGAGCCGAGAGACCCAGTACTTC.